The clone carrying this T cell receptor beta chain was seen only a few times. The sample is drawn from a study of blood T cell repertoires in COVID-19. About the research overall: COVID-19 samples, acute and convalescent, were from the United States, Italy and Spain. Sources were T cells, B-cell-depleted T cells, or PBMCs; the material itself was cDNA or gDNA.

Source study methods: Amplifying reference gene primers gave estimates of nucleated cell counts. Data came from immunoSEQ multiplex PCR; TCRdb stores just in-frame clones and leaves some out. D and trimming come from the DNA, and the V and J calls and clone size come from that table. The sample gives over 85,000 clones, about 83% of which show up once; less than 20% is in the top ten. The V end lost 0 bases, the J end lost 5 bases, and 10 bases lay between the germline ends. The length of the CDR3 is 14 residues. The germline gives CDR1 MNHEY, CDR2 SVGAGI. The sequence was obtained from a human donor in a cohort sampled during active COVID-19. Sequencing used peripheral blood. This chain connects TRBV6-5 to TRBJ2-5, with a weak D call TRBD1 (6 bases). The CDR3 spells CASSYSRGTETQYF. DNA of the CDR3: TGTGCCAGCAGTTACTCGAGGGGGACGGAGACCCAGTACTTC.